This entry lists 27 T cell receptor beta chains sequenced from one sample in a study of low-dose radiotherapy and immunotherapy resistance in tumors (dated by TCRdb to 2022 to 2024). Superscript III and a set of TRAV- and TRBV-specific primers were used to synthesize first-strand cDNA, so that both TCRalpha and TCRbeta chains were covered. TCRs were amplified with Phusion for approximately 20 PCR cycles using a constant-region primer together with the adapter attached to the V primers. Through fastp at Q25 and MiXCR, TCRdb rebuilt clones from the public reads, retaining in-frame beta chains. Each CDR3 protein gets just one entry, which takes the most common genes and DNA from the rows behind it. For this sample there are 18,000 or so distinct CDR3 sequences; roughly 70% appear just once. Jointly, the top ten make up 11% of the sample. All receptors come from a human donor with advanced metastatic prostate, ovarian, gallbladder or colorectal cancer (not recorded which). This table probably holds off-target reads from a library built for another chain.

The chain links TRBV6-2 or TRBV6-3 to TRBJ2-3; D may be TRBD1 (7 bases). This CDR3 spans 16 amino acids. The V gene's germline CDR1 is MNHEY and CDR2 SVGEGT. The V end lost 5 bases, the J end lost 0 bases, and 15 bases lay between the germline ends. The CDR3 DNA reads as TGTGCCAGCAGTGCTACAGGGGACTCTAGCACAGATACGCAGTATTTT. Protein product: CASSATGDSSTDTQYF.

The chain combines TRBV6-6 with TRBJ1-2, with D possibly matching TRBD1 (5 bases). The ends were cut back, 11 bases at V and 8 bases at J, with 21 bases in the middle. The CDR3 extends over 13 amino acids. CDR1 is MNHNY and CDR2 is SVGAGI in the germline V gene (reference sequence). The CDR3 loop reads CAAVRGVRFGYTF. CDR3 sequence (DNA): TGTGCCGCCGTACGGGGGGTTCGTTTCGGCTACACCTTC.

The chain combines TRBV11-2 with TRBJ1-2; 7 bases are a match to TRBD1. The CDR3 is made up of 17 amino acids. Trimming cost V 0 bases and J 7 bases; bases outside gene matches: 14. In germline, CDR1 is SGHAT, CDR2 FQNNGV. The CDR3 DNA sequence: TGTGCCAGCAGCTTAGATTTCCGCCAGACAGGGAAGATTGGCTACACCTTC. Residues: CASSLDFRQTGKIGYTF.

The chain has TRBV29-1 and TRBJ2-5, with D hard to call. The CDR3 has 13 amino acids. Germline loops: CDR1 SQVTM, CDR2 ANQGSEA. The ends were cut back, 6 bases at V and 3 bases at J, with 14 bases in the middle. The CDR3 spells CSVALSAKETQYF. Here the CDR3 DNA reads TGCAGCGTCGCCTTGAGCGCAAAAGAGACCCAGTACTTC.

This rearrangement joins TRBV2 to TRBJ1-2; no reliable D call. This CDR3 has 15 amino acids. The V end lost 1 base, the J end lost 5 bases, and 14 bases lay between the germline ends. The germline gives CDR1 SNHLY, CDR2 FYNNEI. The CDR3: CASSEEGGGIYGYTF. CDR3 DNA: TGTGCCAGCAGTGAAGAAGGAGGTGGGATATATGGCTACACCTTC.

The rearrangement links TRBV2 to TRBJ1-5; D unresolved. This CDR3 spans 13 amino acids. Germline-derived CDR1 and CDR2 are SNHLY and FYNNEI. With 8 bases removed from V and 7 bases from J, the gap between germline ends came to 15 bases. The chain's CDR3 is CASHEREEQPQHF. CDR3 nucleotides: TGTGCCAGCCACGAAAGGGAAGAACAGCCCCAGCATTTT.

The chain couples TRBV6-1 to TRBJ2-2; perhaps TRBD2 as D (6 bases). V lost 5 bases, J lost 4 bases, and 20 bases lay in between. The CDR3 sequence is 17 residues long. In germline, CDR1 is MNHNS, CDR2 SASEGT. DNA of the CDR3: TGTGCCAGCAGTACACCCCCCGGGACTTCGGCCACCGGGGAGCTGTTTTTT. This sequence encodes CASSTPPGTSATGELFF.

The rearrangement links TRBV7-2 to TRBJ1-5; 9 bases agree with TRBD1. V was pared by 9 bases and J by 4 bases, with 4 bases of the junction left unmatched. The germline CDR1 and CDR2 sequences are SGHTA and FQGNSA. This CDR3 contains 13 residues. DNA of the CDR3: TGTGCCAGTACAGGGGGCGGTAATCAGCCCCAGCATTTT. It specifies CASTGGGNQPQHF.

The chain is built from TRBV28 and TRBJ2-3; the match to TRBD2 covers 7 bases. J was trimmed by 3 bases and V by 8 bases; bases with no gene match: 11. The germline V gene has CDR1 MDHEN and CDR2 SYDVKM. This CDR3 is 15 amino acids long. The CDR3 loop is CASRTGGEGTDTQYF. Written as DNA, the CDR3 is TGTGCCAGCCGAACGGGAGGAGAGGGGACAGATACGCAGTATTTT.

The chain carries TRBV7-2 and TRBJ2-5, with D hard to call. This CDR3 spans 13 amino acids. V gave up 5 bases and J gave up 5 bases, with 12 bases separating them. The V gene's germline CDR1 is SGHTA and CDR2 FQGNSA. CDR3 protein: CASSPPVGETQYF. CDR3 DNA sequence: TGTGCCAGCAGCCCCCCGGTCGGTGAGACCCAGTACTTC. Based on the CDR3 plus reference TRBV7-2 and TRBJ2-5, the full variable domain is GAGVSQSPSNKVTEKGKDVELRCDPISGHTALYWYRQSLGQGLEFLIYFQGNSAPDKSGLPSDRFSAERTGGSVSTLTIQRTQQEDSAVYLCASSPPVGETQYFGPGTRLLVL.

This clonotype was observed a few times. This chain links TRBV7-9 with TRBJ1-4; a weak D match, TRBD1 (5 bases). The CDR3 is made up of 15 amino acids. Germline CDR1 SEHNR, CDR2 FQNEAQ (reference sequence). Trimming left V 0 bases short and J 6 bases short, with 11 bases between. CDR3 in amino acids: CASSLAGRAHEKLFF. The DNA of the CDR3 is TGTGCCAGCAGCTTAGCGGGCAGGGCACATGAAAAACTGTTTTTT. Full variable domain (missing parts from reference TRBV7-9 and TRBJ1-4): DTGVSQNPRHKITKRGQNVTFRCDPISEHNRLYWYRQTLGQGPEFLTYFQNEAQLEKSRLLSDRFSAERPKGSFSTLEIQRTEQGDSAMYLCASSLAGRAHEKLFFGSGTQLSVL.

This clonotype occurred once. V usage is TRBV10-2 and J usage is TRBJ2-3; D ambiguous. CDR1 WSHSY and CDR2 SAAADI come from the germline V gene. Trimming cost V 1 base and J 2 bases, with 10 bases left between them. This CDR3 is built from 15 residues. The CDR3 DNA follows: TGCGCCAGCAGTGAGTATGTGGAAGACACAGATACGCAGTATTTT. Amino acid sequence: CASSEYVEDTDTQYF.

This chain uses TRBV28 with TRBJ1-2, with TRBD1 identical over 7 bases. The germline gives CDR1 MDHEN, CDR2 SYDVKM. The CDR3 consists of 13 residues. Trimming removed 6 bases from V and 4 bases from J; junction bases left unmatched: 5. In DNA form, the CDR3 reads TGTGCCAGCAGCTCCGGGACAGCCTATGGCTACACCTTC. Translated, it gives CASSSGTAYGYTF.

This clonotype was counted a single time. This chain links TRBV4-3 with TRBJ2-1; 8 nucleotides align to TRBD2. The CDR3 consists of 15 residues. The V segment lost 0 bases and the J segment 10 bases; nucleotides outside the gene matches: 8. CDR1 and CDR2 from the germline V gene are LGHNA and YSLEER. The CDR3 DNA reads as TGCGCCAGCAGCCAAGAAGGGAAGCGGGAGTACGAGCAGTTCTTC. This translates into CASSQEGKREYEQFF.

This chain links TRBV5-1 with TRBJ2-6; D is ambiguous. Germline V lookup: CDR1 SGHRS, CDR2 YFSETQ. The CDR3 has 12 amino acids. Trimming cost V 4 bases and J 12 bases, with 11 bases left between them. The CDR3 nucleotides are TGCGCCAGCAGCCCACCGACTCGCGTCCTGACTTTC. It is translated as CASSPPTRVLTF.

The chain carries TRBV7-2 and TRBJ2-2; 8 positions agree with TRBD1. The CDR3 loop spans 15 amino acids. V lost 7 bases to trimming and J lost 6 bases; unmatched junction nucleotides: 10. In germline, CDR1 is SGHTA, CDR2 FQGNSA. CDR3 sequence (DNA): TGTGCCAGCAACCCCAGGACAGGGTGGGCCGGGGAGCTGTTTTTT. Translation gives CASNPRTGWAGELFF.

The rearrangement joins TRBV6-2 or TRBV6-3 to TRBJ1-4; 10 bases match TRBD1. Trimming removed 5 bases from V and 8 bases from J; junction bases left unmatched: 14. The CDR3 totals 17 residues. Germline CDR1 MNHEY, CDR2 SVGEGT. DNA of the CDR3: TGTGCCAGCAGTCCCCCCGGGACAGGGGAATTAGGGGAAAAACTGTTTTTT. Residues: CASSPPGTGELGEKLFF.

Only one count was recorded for this clonotype. The chain uses TRBV7-9 and TRBJ1-1; 8 bases are shared with TRBD1. Unmatched junction bases numbered 10, after V lost 6 bases and J lost 1 base. Germline CDR1 reads SEHNR; CDR2 reads FQNEAQ (reference sequence). This CDR3 is built from 16 residues. The CDR3 nucleotides read TGTGCCAGCAGAGAAACCAGGGGGCGGAAGAACACTGAAGCTTTCTTT. The encoded protein is CASRETRGRKNTEAFF.

This clonotype qualifies as medium-sized. A junction end diverges from the germline sequence, so it may reflect a read error. The rearrangement uses TRBV13 and TRBJ1-6; the D is unclear. Germline V gene data show CDR1 as PRHDT and CDR2 as FYEKMQ (reference sequence). The CDR3 runs 13 residues. In DNA, the CDR3 is TGTGCAATGAGAGGGCCCTATGCAGGCAAATCAACCTTT. Its translation: CAMRGPYAGKSTF. Filled out from reference TRBV13 and TRBJ1-6, the complete variable domain reads AAGVIQSPRHLIKEKRETATLKCYPIPRHDTVYWYQQGPGQDPQFLISFYEKMQSDKGSIPDRFSAQQFSDYHSELNMSSLELGDSALYFCAMRGPYAGKSTFGNGTRLTVT.

The genes are TRBV3-1 and TRBJ2-1; 12 nucleotides line up with TRBD2. Trimming at V came to 5 bases and at J to 7 bases, leaving 6 bases not matched to a gene. This CDR3 spans 15 amino acids. Germline assignment: CDR1 LGHDT and CDR2 YNNKEL (reference sequence). CDR3 in amino acids: CASSVRLAGDNEQFF. DNA of the CDR3: TGTGCCAGCAGCGTCAGACTAGCGGGAGATAATGAGCAGTTCTTC.

The V gene is TRBV7-2, the J gene TRBJ1-1; no definite D call. V was shortened by 1 base and J by 7 bases, with 16 bases between the two germline ends. The CDR3 is 15 residues long. The V gene's germline CDR1 is SGHTA and CDR2 FQGNSA. CDR3 in amino acids: CASSLDGGVGDEAFF. DNA for the CDR3: TGTGCCAGCAGCTTAGATGGCGGGGTTGGTGATGAAGCTTTCTTT.

This clonotype was observed a few times. The chain links TRBV5-1 to TRBJ1-2, with D possibly matching TRBD1 (6 bases). V was clipped by 4 bases and J by 3 bases, with 13 bases between them. CDR3 length: 14 amino acids. CDR1 and CDR2 (germline): SGHRS, YFSETQ. The CDR3, as DNA: TGCGCCAGCAGCCCCGGACAGACCTACTATGGCTACACCTTC. Translating it yields CASSPGQTYYGYTF.

V gene TRBV18 combines with J gene TRBJ1-4, with D unresolved. Germline values: CDR1 KGHSH, CDR2 LQKENI. V lost 1 base, J lost 7 bases, and 7 bases lay in between. This CDR3 region has 13 residues. CDR3 amino acids: CASSPQRVEKLFF. DNA of the CDR3: TGTGCCAGCTCACCACAGCGGGTTGAAAAACTGTTTTTT.

The chain joins TRBV10-3 to TRBJ2-3, with 10 bases lining up with TRBD2. Germline trimming cut 10 bases from V and 6 bases from J; bases unmatched to any gene: 10. The germline CDR1 and CDR2 sequences are ENHRY and SYGVKD. The CDR3 extends over 14 amino acids. CDR3 sequence: CASRRDSGGDTQYF. Written as DNA, the CDR3 is TGTGCCAGCCGACGGGATAGCGGGGGGGATACGCAGTATTTT.

The genes are TRBV6-5 and TRBJ2-1, with 9 bases that match TRBD2. The CDR3 has 17 amino acids. The germline CDR1 and CDR2 sequences are MNHEY and SVGAGI. With V trimmed by 4 bases and J by 9 bases, 16 bases remained unmatched. The CDR3 sequence: CASSSPGTSRGVGEQFF. CDR3 nucleotides: TGTGCCAGCAGTTCCCCGGGGACTAGCCGGGGGGTGGGTGAGCAGTTCTTC.

The DNA of the CDR3 is TGCAGTGCTAGATCCAGGTCCTCCCCACAAGAGACCCAGTACTTC. Translating gives CSARSRSSPQETQYF. The chain recombines TRBV20-1 with TRBJ2-5; D remains unclear. The germline V and J ends were trimmed by 2 bases and 2 bases, with 15 bases remaining between them. Germline CDR1 is DFQATT and CDR2 is SNEGSKA (reference sequence). The CDR3 runs 15 residues.

V gene TRBV5-1 combines with J gene TRBJ2-3, with TRBD2 matching over 12 bases. Per the germline V gene, CDR1 is SGHRS and CDR2 is YFSETQ. This CDR3 comprises 20 residues. The trim removed 2 bases at V and 3 bases at J, leaving 16 bases unmatched. CDR3 sequence: CASSFDGGLAGGPSTDTQYF. DNA for the CDR3: TGCGCCAGCAGCTTCGATGGCGGGCTAGCGGGGGGGCCCAGTACAGATACGCAGTATTTT.